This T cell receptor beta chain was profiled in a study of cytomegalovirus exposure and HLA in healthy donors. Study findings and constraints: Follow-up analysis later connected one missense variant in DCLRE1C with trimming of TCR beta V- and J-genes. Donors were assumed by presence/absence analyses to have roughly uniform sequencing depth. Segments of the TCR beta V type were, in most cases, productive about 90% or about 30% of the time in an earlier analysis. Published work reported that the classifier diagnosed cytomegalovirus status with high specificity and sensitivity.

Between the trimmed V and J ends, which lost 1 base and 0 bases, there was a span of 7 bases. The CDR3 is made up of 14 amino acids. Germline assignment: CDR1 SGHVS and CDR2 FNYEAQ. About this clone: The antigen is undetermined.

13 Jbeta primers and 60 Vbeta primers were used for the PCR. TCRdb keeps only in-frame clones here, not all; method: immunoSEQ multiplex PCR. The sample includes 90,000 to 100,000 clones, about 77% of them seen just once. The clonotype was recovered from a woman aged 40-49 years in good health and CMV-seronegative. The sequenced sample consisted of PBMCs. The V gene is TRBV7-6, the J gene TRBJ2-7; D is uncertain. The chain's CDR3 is CASSLGGDSYEQYF. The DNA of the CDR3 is TGTGCCAGCAGCTTAGGAGGCGACTCCTACGAGCAGTACTTC.